Presented here are 10 T cell receptor beta chains from one specimen sequenced in a study of PD-L1 blockade in urothelial cancer. Sequenced by immunoSEQ multiplex PCR; TCRdb stores in-frame clones only, minus some. The sample shows about 43,000 clones, 88% of them seen only once. Sequencing used PBMCs, obtained around atezolizumab (anti-PD-L1) treatment. These receptors originate from a woman aged 55 to 70 with urothelial cancer.

V usage is TRBV2 and J usage is TRBJ1-1; D remains unclear. Trimming took 5 bases from V and 8 from J, leaving 6 bases between them. Germline-derived CDR1 and CDR2 are SNHLY and FYNNEI. The CDR3 extends over 10 amino acids. The CDR3 is CASSMREAFF. The CDR3 region has the DNA TGTGCCAGCAGTATGAGGGAAGCTTTCTTT.

The J gene is TRBJ2-1, the V gene TRBV6-5, with D perhaps matching TRBD1 (5 bases). Deletions cut 7 bases from V and 3 bases from J, with 13 bases between. The CDR3 is 14 residues long. Germline CDR1 and CDR2: MNHEY and SVGAGI. For the CDR3, the DNA is TGTGCCAGCACTCCAGACAGAGGCTACAATGAGCAGTTCTTC. Translating it yields CASTPDRGYNEQFF.

This chain connects TRBV6-1 to TRBJ2-1; tentatively, D is TRBD2 (6 bases). The CDR3 is 13 residues long. Germline lookup yields CDR1 MNHNS and CDR2 SASEGT. The V end was cut by 8 bases, the J end by 2 bases, with 10 bases between. The CDR3 protein is CASDSGTYNEQFF. The CDR3 DNA is TGTGCCAGCGATAGCGGAACCTACAATGAGCAGTTCTTC.

The chain recombines TRBV9 with TRBJ1-1; TRBD1 aligns across 12 bases. After removal of 2 bases from V and 4 bases from J, the junction contained 6 bases not matched to a gene. The CDR3 sequence is 16 residues long. The germline V gene has CDR1 SGDLS and CDR2 YYNGEE. The CDR3 DNA sequence: TGTGCCAGCAGCGTTGGGACAGGGGGCCGTGGCACTGAAGCTTTCTTT. Amino acid sequence: CASSVGTGGRGTEAFF.

CDR3 residues: CASHQSNTEAFF. The CDR3 nucleotides are TGTGCCAGCCACCAGTCGAACACTGAAGCTTTCTTT. The V gene is TRBV18, the J gene TRBJ1-1; D remains ambiguous. Per the germline V gene, CDR1 is KGHSH and CDR2 is LQKENI. V dropped 8 bases and J dropped 1 base, with 8 bases sitting between them. This CDR3 is 12 amino acids long.

This clone was found once. The V gene is TRBV27, the J gene TRBJ2-7, with 10 bases aligning to TRBD2. The V segment lost 5 bases and the J segment 2 bases; nucleotides outside the gene matches: 9. This CDR3 is 16 amino acids long. From germline, CDR1 is MNHEY and CDR2 SMNVEV (reference sequence). CDR3 coding DNA: TGTGCCAGCAGTCTCCGACTAGCGGGTTTAGCCTACGAGCAGTACTTC. This gives the protein CASSLRLAGLAYEQYF.

The chain combines TRBV28 with TRBJ1-5; TRBD1 matches at 9 bases. The ends lost 5 bases at V and 3 bases at J; junction bases unmatched: 11. Germline CDR1 reads MDHEN; CDR2 reads SYDVKM. The CDR3 is made up of 17 amino acids. The CDR3 DNA follows: TGTGCCAGCAGTCCTCATGCCGGGACAGGGTACAATCAGCCCCAGCATTTT. Protein product: CASSPHAGTGYNQPQHF.

The chain has TRBV5-4 and TRBJ1-5; D is ambiguous. Trimming cost V 4 bases and J 2 bases, with 22 bases left between them. CDR1 and CDR2 from the germline V gene are SGHNT and YYREEE (reference sequence). The CDR3 has 18 residues. The CDR3 region is CASSPFGMRTSGNQPQHF. CDR3 sequence (DNA): TGTGCCAGCAGCCCCTTTGGGATGAGAACTAGCGGCAATCAGCCCCAGCATTTT.

This chain connects TRBV5-4 to TRBJ1-1; D call uncertain. V was cut by 3 bases and J by 1 base, with 7 bases left in between. CDR3 size: 13 residues. CDR1 and CDR2 (germline): SGHNT, YYREEE (reference sequence). The CDR3 nucleotides are TGTGCCAGCAGCTCAAGAGGGAACACTGAAGCTTTCTTT. The encoded protein is CASSSRGNTEAFF.

The chain combines TRBV5-1 with TRBJ1-4; TRBD1 agrees at 9 bases. The CDR3 spans 16 residues. The V segment lost 4 bases and the J segment 4 bases; nucleotides outside the gene matches: 8. Germline values: CDR1 SGHRS, CDR2 YFSETQ. Here the CDR3 DNA reads TGCGCCAGCAGCCGCACCCGACAGGGGGTTAATGAAAAACTGTTTTTT. Residues: CASSRTRQGVNEKLFF.